The TCR beta chain under discussion was sequenced for a study of tumor-infiltrating lymphocytes in localized non-small cell lung cancer. Study summary: From each patient, both tumor and uninvolved lung, non-adjacent to tumor, were sampled.

CDR3 length equals 14 residues. Germline V gene lookup returns CDR1 SEHNR and CDR2 FQNEAQ (reference sequence). V was shortened by 1 base and J by 3 bases, with 7 bases between the two germline ends. The protocol was immunoSEQ multiplex PCR, while the TCRdb copy is restricted to in-frame clones and leaves out a portion. This repertoire shows roughly 13,000 clones, under 70% found once; its top ten account for approximately 20%. Sequences were obtained from uninvolved lung tissue not adjacent to the tumor. This TCR derives from a human donor with non-small cell lung cancer. The chain joins TRBV7-9 to TRBJ2-1; the D gene is possibly TRBD1 (5 bases). CDR3 amino acids: CASSLGGLYNEQFF. In nucleotides, the CDR3 is TGTGCCAGCAGCTTAGGGGGCCTCTACAATGAGCAGTTCTTC.